Reported below is one T cell receptor beta chain. Its cognate antigen is unknown. The entry originates in a study of cytomegalovirus exposure and HLA in healthy donors. Study-wide points: The study designated about 160 TCR beta chains cytomegalovirus-associated. A missense DCLRE1C variant was associated with V- and J-gene trimming of TCR beta chains in a later analysis, and an independent cohort replicated the association. Later on, analysis showed that most CMV-associated TCR beta chains appeared to be HLA-restricted.

Unmatched junction bases numbered 10, after V lost 4 bases and J lost 5 bases. CDR1 and CDR2 from the germline V gene are LNHNV and YYDKDF (reference sequence). CDR3 length equals 15 residues. The PCR was carried out with 60 Vbeta primers and 13 Jbeta primers. The table came from immunoSEQ multiplex PCR; TCRdb's copy has only in-frame clones and leaves some out. Of about 130,000 clones listed, roughly 78% are singletons. Sequencing used PBMCs. The origin of this receptor is a man in his forties or fifties in good health and CMV-seropositive. The chain links TRBV15 to TRBJ2-7, with TRBD2 matching 8 bases. The CDR3 region is CATSTQKREHDEQYF. CDR3 DNA: TGTGCCACCAGCACCCAGAAGCGGGAGCATGACGAGCAGTACTTC.